This entry is about one T cell receptor (beta chain). From blood CD8+ and CD4+ T cells, the TCR beta chain was sequenced. Isolation of CD8+ and CD4+ T cells was performed negatively, whereas enrichment of TEMRA cells was done by FACS. This entry is derived from a study of CD8 T cells in Susac syndrome. RNA in amounts of about 0.45 to 1 ug was reverse transcribed with random hexamers. Multiplex immunoSEQ PCR targeted 54 Vbeta and 13 Jbeta TCR beta segments. TCRdb reprocessed the immunoSEQ multiplex PCR reads with MiXCR, giving one entry per CDR3 protein. The sample lists 70,000 to 100,000 distinct CDR3 sequences, just under 95% occurring once. CDR3 length: 12 residues. Germline loops: CDR1 MNHEY, CDR2 SMNVEV (reference sequence). V lost 7 bases and J 0 bases, leaving 6 bases between the germline ends.

Input material: CD8+ T cells from PBMCs. V and J are TRBV27 and TRBJ1-2, with D perhaps TRBD1 (6 bases). This clonotype was obtained from a human donor in good health. CDR3 sequence reads: CASKGANYGYTF. As DNA, the CDR3 is TGTGCCAGCAAGGGGGCTAACTATGGCTACACCTTC.